These 19 T cell receptor beta chains were all obtained from the same sample, sequenced in a study of T cell responses to AZD1222 COVID-19 vaccine. TCRdb keeps only in-frame clones here, not all; method: immunoSEQ multiplex PCR. The sample lists approximately 100,000 clones; around 85% were seen once. Specimen: peripheral blood, collected 28 days after the second AZD1222 dose. Receptors were obtained from an adult who received the AZD1222 COVID-19 vaccine.

The gene calls are TRBV27 and TRBJ2-7; D remains ambiguous. CDR3 size: 16 residues. Trimming took 0 bases from V and 8 from J, leaving 20 bases between them. Germline loops: CDR1 MNHEY, CDR2 SMNVEV (reference sequence). The CDR3 loop is CASSLSTRQFGTKQYF. CDR3 DNA sequence: TGTGCCAGCAGTTTATCGACTCGCCAATTTGGAACTAAGCAGTACTTC.

The rearrangement uses TRBV3-1 (or the pseudogene TRBV3-2) and TRBJ2-2, with unresolved D. CDR1 is LGHDT and CDR2 is YNNKEL in the germline V gene (reference sequence). This CDR3 is 13 amino acids long. V was pared by 2 bases and J by 2 bases, with 3 bases between. The CDR3 here is CASSQSNTGELFF. CDR3 DNA sequence: TGTGCCAGCAGCCAATCAAACACCGGGGAGCTGTTTTTT.

The chain links TRBV9 to TRBJ1-6; tentative D call: TRBD1 (5 bases). The CDR3 totals 15 residues. The V end lost 5 bases, the J end lost 10 bases, and 19 bases lay between the germline ends. CDR1 is SGDLS and CDR2 is YYNGEE in the germline V gene. In DNA, the CDR3 is TGTGCCAGCAGTCCCGACAGTTTCTCCGACTCACCCCTCCACTTT. It encodes CASSPDSFSDSPLHF.

The rearrangement joins TRBV18 to TRBJ2-5; D perhaps matches TRBD2 (7 bases). Between the trimmed V and J ends, which lost 3 bases and 1 base, there was a span of 12 bases. CDR3 size: 15 residues. In germline, CDR1 is KGHSH, CDR2 LQKENI. CDR3 nucleotides: TGTGCCAGCTCACCGGTGGGGGGGCCCCAAGAGACCCAGTACTTC. This gives the protein CASSPVGGPQETQYF.

V is TRBV12-5 and J is TRBJ2-3, with 8 bases lining up with TRBD2. The CDR3 contains 14 residues. Germline loops: CDR1 LGHNT, CDR2 FRNRAP. V dropped 6 bases and J dropped 2; count of bases not matched to a gene: 4. DNA of the CDR3: TGTGCTAGTGGGTCGGGGGGGCCCACAGATACGCAGTATTTT. Translated: CASGSGGPTDTQYF.

This clone was seen a single time. The rearrangement uses TRBV5-1 and TRBJ1-2, with D tentatively TRBD1 (5 bases). There are 12 residues in the CDR3. Trimming took 0 bases from V and 8 from J, leaving 8 bases between them. The germline V gene has CDR1 SGHRS and CDR2 YFSETQ. CDR3 region: CASSLGQGGYTF. CDR3 DNA sequence: TGCGCCAGCAGCTTGGGGCAGGGCGGCTACACCTTC.

This sequence joins TRBV18 and TRBJ2-7; 10 positions agree with TRBD1. This CDR3 is 13 amino acids long. Germline V gene lookup returns CDR1 KGHSH and CDR2 LQKENI. V trimming: 6 bases; J trimming: 7 bases; junction bases outside the gene matches: 6. CDR3 DNA sequence: TGTGCCAGCTCGCGGGACAGGGGTGGAGAGCAGTACTTC. It specifies CASSRDRGGEQYF.

The rearrangement uses TRBV7-3 and TRBJ2-7, with no clear D. Germline CDR1 reads SGHTA; CDR2 reads FQGTGA. This CDR3 comprises 13 residues. With 5 bases removed from V and 2 bases from J, the gap between germline ends came to 10 bases. DNA of the CDR3: TGTGCCAGCAGCCCTAGAGCGACCTACGAGCAGTACTTC. Protein product: CASSPRATYEQYF. The full variable domain, completed using reference TRBV7-3 and TRBJ2-7, is GAGVSQTPSNKVTEKGKYVELRCDPISGHTALYWYRQSLGQGPEFLIYFQGTGAADDSGLPNDRFFAVRPEGSVSTLKIQRTERGDSAVYLCASSPRATYEQYFGPGTRLTVT.

Here the CDR3 reads CASSLMGAAGTDTQYF. In DNA form, the CDR3 reads TGCGCCAGCAGCTTGATGGGGGCGGCCGGGACAGATACGCAGTATTTT. The chain combines TRBV5-1 with TRBJ2-3, with D perhaps TRBD1 (6 bases). The CDR3 length is 16 residues. Germline CDR1 reads SGHRS; CDR2 reads YFSETQ. Trimming pared 1 base from V and 3 bases from J, leaving 15 bases between.

Here the CDR3 reads CASPTDTQYF. The CDR3 coding sequence is TGTGCCAGCCCGACAGATACGCAGTATTTT. The V gene is TRBV18, the J gene TRBJ2-3; no clear D gene. Germline CDR1 and CDR2: KGHSH and LQKENI. The CDR3 covers 10 residues. Deletions cut 8 bases from V and 3 bases from J, with 3 bases between.

This clone was picked up one time. The genes are TRBV6-1 and TRBJ2-5; D is unresolved. Germline V gene data show CDR1 as MNHNS and CDR2 as SASEGT. Trimming took 2 bases from V and 9 from J, leaving 7 bases between them. The length of the CDR3 is 11 residues. DNA of the CDR3: TGTGCCAGCAGTGAATTGACGGCCCAGTACTTC. This sequence encodes CASSELTAQYF.

V and J are TRBV9 and TRBJ1-1; no definite D call. Trimming removed 0 bases at V and 0 bases at J, with 3 bases between. There are 13 residues in the CDR3. Germline CDR1 reads SGDLS; CDR2 reads YYNGEE. Here the CDR3 reads CASSVEVNTEAFF. The CDR3 DNA is TGTGCCAGCAGCGTAGAGGTGAACACTGAAGCTTTCTTT.

This chain joins TRBV9 and TRBJ2-1, with D maybe TRBD2 (5 bases). Germline V gives CDR1 SGDLS, CDR2 YYNGEE. The V and J ends lost 4 bases and 3 bases respectively, with 11 bases between them. The CDR3 runs to 14 residues. CDR3 DNA: TGTGCCAGCAGCCTATATGGGAGCTACAATGAGCAGTTCTTC. The encoded protein is CASSLYGSYNEQFF.

V usage is TRBV6-5 and J usage is TRBJ2-2, with D unclear. Germline lookup yields CDR1 MNHEY and CDR2 SVGAGI. The ends were cut back, 4 bases at V and 6 bases at J, with 9 bases in the middle. This CDR3 is built from 13 residues. CDR3 bases: TGTGCCAGCAGTTTCACCCTTCCCGGGGAGCTGTTTTTT. As protein: CASSFTLPGELFF.

The chain links TRBV2 to TRBJ1-3; 9 nucleotides align to TRBD1. The germline gives CDR1 SNHLY, CDR2 FYNNEI. The CDR3 length is 15 residues. Germline trimming cut 6 bases from V and 4 bases from J; bases unmatched to any gene: 7. The CDR3 loop is CASRRGQGTGNTIYF. CDR3 nucleotides: TGTGCCAGCAGACGAGGACAGGGGACAGGAAACACCATATATTTT.

V and J are TRBV3-1 (or the pseudogene TRBV3-2) and TRBJ1-6; D ambiguous. There are 14 residues in the CDR3. The germline CDR1 and CDR2 sequences are LGHDT and YNNKEL (reference sequence). V was clipped by 2 bases and J by 10 bases, with 12 bases between them. The CDR3: CASSQRLPGSPLHF. The CDR3 bases are TGTGCCAGCAGCCAACGCCTTCCAGGCTCACCCCTCCACTTT.

In DNA, the CDR3 is TGTGCCAGCAGCCTCTTTAAACGGAATTCACCCCTCCACTTT. As protein: CASSLFKRNSPLHF. The chain employs TRBV6-5 and TRBJ1-6; D is uncertain. The CDR3 extends over 14 amino acids. Germline CDR1 MNHEY, CDR2 SVGAGI. Trimming cost V 6 bases and J 7 bases, with 13 bases left between them.

The chain uses TRBV7-2 and TRBJ2-1, with a possible D match to TRBD2 (5 bases). CDR1 and CDR2 (germline): SGHTA, FQGNSA. This CDR3 is built from 14 residues. V lost 2 bases and J lost 6, with 11 bases in between. The CDR3 is CASSLTGFSNEQFF. DNA of the CDR3: TGTGCCAGCAGCTTAACGGGGTTCAGCAATGAGCAGTTCTTC.

This chain links TRBV2 with TRBJ2-5; D possibly matches TRBD1 or TRBD2 (5 bases each). The CDR3 contains 13 residues. Trimming removed 7 bases at V and 5 bases at J, with 14 bases between. Germline V CDR1 and CDR2: SNHLY, FYNNEI. CDR3 region: CASIFGASETQYF. CDR3 coding DNA: TGTGCCAGCATTTTCGGGGCGTCGGAGACCCAGTACTTC. The full variable domain, rest sourced from reference TRBV2 and TRBJ2-5, is EPEVTQTPSHQVTQMGQEVILRCVPISNHLYFYWYRQILGQKVEFLVSFYNNEISEKSEIFDDQFSVERPDGSNFTLKIRSTKLEDSAMYFCASIFGASETQYFGPGTRLLVL.